The 3 T cell receptor beta chains below all came from one sample that was sequenced in a study of blood T cell repertoires in COVID-19. The method was immunoSEQ multiplex PCR; TCRdb's version includes in-frame clones alone and lacks a portion of them. The profile shows a few hundred thousand clones, roughly nine tenths of them singletons. Sample: peripheral blood. The receptors were sampled from a woman under 30 who had recovered from COVID-19.

This chain joins TRBV5-4 and TRBJ2-2; weak D call: TRBD1 (7 bases). This CDR3 contains 15 residues. The V end was cut by 4 bases, the J end by 3 bases, with 13 bases between. Germline V lookup: CDR1 SGHNT, CDR2 YYREEE (reference sequence). CDR3 sequence (DNA): TGTGCCAGCAGCCACACAGGGGACTACACCGGGGAGCTGTTTTTT. It codes for CASSHTGDYTGELFF.

J is TRBJ1-2 and V is TRBV6-5, with 9 bases lining up with TRBD1. Looked up from germline, CDR1 is MNHEY and CDR2 is SVGAGI. The CDR3 sequence is 13 residues long. V trimming: 4 bases; J trimming: 7 bases; junction bases outside the gene matches: 4. The DNA of the CDR3 is TGTGCCAGCAGTTCACAGGGGGCGCGTGGCTACACCTTC. As protein: CASSSQGARGYTF.

The gene calls are TRBV11-2 and TRBJ2-5; D is ambiguous. The V gene's germline CDR1 is SGHAT and CDR2 FQNNGV. The V and J ends lost 0 bases and 5 bases respectively, with 4 bases between them. The length of the CDR3 is 12 residues. CDR3 coding DNA: TGTGCCAGCAGCTTAGATCGGGAGACCCAGTACTTC. Translation: CASSLDRETQYF.